This T cell receptor beta chain was recorded in a study of post-analysis software for immune sequencing data. The overall study: The study covered relapsing-remitting, secondary progressive and progressive-relapsing courses of multiple sclerosis.

Regarding the study as a whole: Significantly lower normalized Chao1 diversity was found in patients with multiple sclerosis relative to controls. Elevated frequency relative to controls characterized four or five TRBV segments in patients, TRBV5-6, TRBV5-1 and TRBV20-1 among them.

This clonotype was seen many times. The antigen remains unidentified. Unique molecular identifiers had been added to the TCR beta cDNA libraries. The source material, roughly 0.9 to 10 million T cells, gave rise to approximately 520,000 cDNA molecules. TCRdb reprocessed the PCR reads via MiXCR and lists one record per CDR3 protein. The data show 600,000 to 700,000 distinct CDR3 sequences, with around 60% seen just once and approximately 11% held by the top ten. The CDR3 runs to 11 residues. CDR1 and CDR2 (germline): SQVTM, ANQGSEA. Trimming took 4 bases from V and 1 from J, leaving 4 bases between them.

The rearrangement uses TRBV29-1 and TRBJ2-5; D uncertain. This clonotype originated in a girl aged 2-10 years with multiple sclerosis. The sample taken for sequencing was blood. The CDR3 loop reads CSVGLQETQYF. CDR3 DNA sequence: TGCAGCGTTGGACTCCAAGAGACCCAGTACTTC.